The entry below describes one TCR beta chain. This clone was found once. It lacks a known antigen. Per-nucleotide qualities are absent, and no much larger clonotype sits a single base away. These data are taken from a study of beta chain features in type 1 diabetes (dated by TCRdb to the late 2010s). Turning to the overall study: Mean age, gender distribution, total cell number and subset yield did not differ between patients and healthy donors. A total of approximately 100,000,000 sorted cells were examined across all samples, and the number of cells per subset was strongly correlated with RNA yield. In the study, TCRB repertoires of sorted circulating CD4+ T cell subsets from recently diagnosed type 1 diabetes patients were compared with those of matched healthy donors. Regulatory and stem cell-like memory subsets were isolated from only 8 patients and roughly 8 healthy donors, whereas naive and central memory subsets came from all 30 or so donors.

General findings and caveats noted by the study authors: PCR might favor shorter templates, but patient and control samples were amplified and corrected together, so any skew would affect both groups equally. Type 1 diabetes patients showed a moderate but significant shortening of TCRB CDR3 length in all four CD4+ subsets. HLA sub-analyses involved small numbers of individuals, so any influence of HLA type on TCRB rearrangement remained unresolved. At VDJ recombination sites, type 1 diabetes patients had fewer insertions and more deleted nucleotides, which implies abnormalities in thymic rearrangement. Because cDNA rather than genomic DNA was sequenced, highly expressing activated cells could have been over-represented, although no difference in activation and CD3 levels was found between groups. The naive, central memory and regulatory TCRB repertoires appeared to resemble one another more closely among patients than among healthy donors.

Each donor gave one peripheral blood draw, averaging about 100 mL, which was collected into heparinised tubes. Naive, central memory, regulatory and stem cell-like memory CD4+ T cells were sorted on a BD FACSAria II using a panel including CD45RO, CCR7, CD25, CD127, CD95 and CD27. Purity was above 95% for every sorted population. PBMCs were separated immediately by Lymphoprep density gradient centrifugation and were stained directly, without being cultured. So that batch effects would be minimized, each experiment stained and sorted samples in pairs, pairing one healthy donor with one patient. V is pared back by 5 bases and J by 6 bases, with 22 bases lying between the germline termini. CDR1 and CDR2 are drawn from the germline V gene (reference sequence): MNHEY, SMNVEV. The CDR3 has 16 amino acids, counting the end cysteine and phenylalanine. Of the read, only the CDR3 DNA is kept; its 48 bases are in frame from base 1.

The High Capacity cDNA Reverse Transcription Kit was used to reverse transcribe all of the isolated RNA, meaning that expressed TCRB transcripts were what got sequenced. Deep immunoSEQ sequencing was applied to naive, central memory and regulatory T cell samples, giving an average of roughly 3.5 million total reads per sample. After sorted cells were lysed in RLT buffer, RNA was extracted with DNase-treated RNeasy Micro or Mini kits, with the choice depending on cell number. To prevent cross-contamination, every cell subset was processed on its own, while patient and healthy donor samples were processed together. TCRB sequences were amplified from cDNA with the immunoSEQ multiplex PCR, producing 87-bp fragments spanning the CDR3 region. Sequencing of the amplicons was done on the Illumina HiSeq platform. Turning to the authors' computational methods: PCR bias was corrected computationally using synthetic template baselines, and reads within Hamming distance 2 were collapsed, with unmergeable singletons discarded. Reads were aligned against IMGT so that V, D and J genes, CDR3 length and insertions or deletions at six rearrangement sites could be assigned. Clonotype counts were normalized to sorted cell number within each subset before computing true diversity and Gini coefficients with the tcR R package. The overlap coefficient, calculated on TCRB nucleotide sequences, was used to quantify repertoire sharing. Out-of-frame TCRB sequences from naive cells were analyzed to stand in for the pre-selection repertoire. TCRdb obtained this table from immuneACCESS and retained in-frame rearrangements with V and J assigned. These tables miss some clones; where compared with another copy, unresolved V genes account for less than half of the shortfall, and the remainder is unexplained. That table gives V, J and clone size, and the DNA gave D and trimming. In all, the sample holds approximately 400,000 clones, and less than 15% of those were seen once. The ten largest account for 0.019% of the sample.

Recombination linked TRBV27 to TRBJ1-2; the D region possibly corresponds to TRBD1 (6 bases align). The sequence derives from a woman aged 18-29 years in good health. Sequencing was done on a sample of naive CD4+ T cells from blood. The cell subset or site label of this sample denotes: true naive CD4+ T cells. Here is the DNA: TGTGCCAGCAGTCCTCTGGTGGGGGGGCAGGGTCATGGCTACACCTTC. Its amino acids are CASSPLVGGQGHGYTF.